Reported below is one TCR beta chain. The CDR3 is 12 residues long. Germline CDR1 is SNHLY and CDR2 is FYNNEI. The ends were cut back, 7 bases at V and 2 bases at J, with 9 bases in the middle. This specimen belongs to a study of radiation and T cells in renal cell carcinoma. Profiled with immunoSEQ multiplex PCR; TCRdb holds only in-frame clones, not every one. The table includes roughly 120,000 clones, roughly 85% detected once. Time point specified: baseline pretreatment blood. Sample treatment: 15 Gy SBRT to primary tumor, nephrectomy 4 weeks later. Radiation-treated patients gave blood at baseline, week 2 and week 4.

This TCR derives from a woman aged 55-70 years with renal cell carcinoma. Sequenced here: blood, sampled from a patient whose treatment included radiotherapy and nephrectomy. The rearrangement links TRBV2 to TRBJ2-7; D not certain. CDR3 sequence (DNA): TGTGCCAGCACCTACGGGCCCTACGAGCAGTACTTC. This translates into CASTYGPYEQYF.